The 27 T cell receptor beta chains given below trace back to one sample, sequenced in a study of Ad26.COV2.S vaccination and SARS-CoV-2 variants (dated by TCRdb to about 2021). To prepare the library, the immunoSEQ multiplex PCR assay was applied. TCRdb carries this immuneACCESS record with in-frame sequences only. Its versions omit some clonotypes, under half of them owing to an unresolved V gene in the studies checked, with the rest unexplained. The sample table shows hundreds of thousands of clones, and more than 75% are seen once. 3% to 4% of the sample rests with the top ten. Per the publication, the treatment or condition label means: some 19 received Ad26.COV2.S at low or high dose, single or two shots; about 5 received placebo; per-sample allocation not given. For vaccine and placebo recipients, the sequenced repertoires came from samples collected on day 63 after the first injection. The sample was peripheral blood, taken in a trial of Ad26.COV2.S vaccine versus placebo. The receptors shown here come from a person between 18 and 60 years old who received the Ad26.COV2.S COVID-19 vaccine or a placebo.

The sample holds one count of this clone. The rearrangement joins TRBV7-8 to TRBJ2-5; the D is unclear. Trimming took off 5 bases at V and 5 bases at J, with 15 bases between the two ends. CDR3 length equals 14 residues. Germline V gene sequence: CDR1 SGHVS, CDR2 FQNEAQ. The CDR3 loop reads CASSPRALGETQYF. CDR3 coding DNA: TGTGCCAGCAGCCCCCGGGCCCTAGGGGAGACCCAGTACTTC.

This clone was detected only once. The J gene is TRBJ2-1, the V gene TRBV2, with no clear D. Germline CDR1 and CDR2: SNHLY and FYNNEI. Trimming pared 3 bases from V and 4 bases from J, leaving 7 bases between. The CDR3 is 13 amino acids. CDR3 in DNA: TGTGCCAGCAGTGATTGGTGGTACAATGAGCAGTTCTTC. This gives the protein CASSDWWYNEQFF.

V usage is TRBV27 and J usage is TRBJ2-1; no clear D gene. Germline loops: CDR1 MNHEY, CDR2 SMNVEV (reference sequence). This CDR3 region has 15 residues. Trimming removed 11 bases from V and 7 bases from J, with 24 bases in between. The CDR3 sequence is CASADQSLGSNEQFF. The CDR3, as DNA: TGTGCCTCAGCAGACCAGTCCCTGGGGTCGAATGAGCAGTTCTTC.

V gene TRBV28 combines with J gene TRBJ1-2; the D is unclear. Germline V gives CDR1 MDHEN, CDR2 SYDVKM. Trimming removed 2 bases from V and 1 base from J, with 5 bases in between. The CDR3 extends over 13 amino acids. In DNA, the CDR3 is TGTGCCAGCAGTTTACAGGTTAACTATGGCTACACCTTC. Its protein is CASSLQVNYGYTF.

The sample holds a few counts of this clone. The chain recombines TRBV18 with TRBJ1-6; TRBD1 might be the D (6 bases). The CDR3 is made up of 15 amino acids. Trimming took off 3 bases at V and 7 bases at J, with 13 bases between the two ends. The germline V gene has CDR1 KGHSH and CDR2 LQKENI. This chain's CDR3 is CASSPSGQVNSPLHF. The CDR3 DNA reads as TGTGCCAGCTCACCCTCGGGACAAGTGAATTCACCCCTCCACTTT.

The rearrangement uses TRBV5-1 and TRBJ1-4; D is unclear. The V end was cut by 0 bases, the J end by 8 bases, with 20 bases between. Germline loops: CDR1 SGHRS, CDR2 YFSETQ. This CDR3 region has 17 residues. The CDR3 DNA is TGCGCCAGCAGCTTGGCCGGAGGGCTGATGAAATTCGAAAAACTGTTTTTT. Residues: CASSLAGGLMKFEKLFF.

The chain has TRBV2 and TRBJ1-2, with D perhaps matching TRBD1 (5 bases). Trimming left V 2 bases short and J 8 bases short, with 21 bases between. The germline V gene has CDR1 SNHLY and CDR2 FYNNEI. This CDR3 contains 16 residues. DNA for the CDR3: TGTGCCAGCAGTGAAAACGGTCCCAGGGTTGATGGCGGCTACACCTTC. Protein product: CASSENGPRVDGGYTF. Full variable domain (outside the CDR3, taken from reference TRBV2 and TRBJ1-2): EPEVTQTPSHQVTQMGQEVILRCVPISNHLYFYWYRQILGQKVEFLVSFYNNEISEKSEIFDDQFSVERPDGSNFTLKIRSTKLEDSAMYFCASSENGPRVDGGYTFGSGTRLTVV.

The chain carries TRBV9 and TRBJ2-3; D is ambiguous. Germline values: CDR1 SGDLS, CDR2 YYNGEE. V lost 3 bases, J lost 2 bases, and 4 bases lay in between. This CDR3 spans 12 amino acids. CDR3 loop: CASSGATDTQYF. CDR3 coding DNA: TGTGCCAGCAGCGGGGCCACAGATACGCAGTATTTT.

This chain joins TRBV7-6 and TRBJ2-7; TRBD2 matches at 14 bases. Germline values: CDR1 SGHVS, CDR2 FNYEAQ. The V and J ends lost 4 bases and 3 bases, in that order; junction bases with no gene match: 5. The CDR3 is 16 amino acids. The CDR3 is CASSSTSGRALYEQYF. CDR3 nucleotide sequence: TGTGCCAGCAGCTCGACTAGCGGGAGGGCCCTCTACGAGCAGTACTTC. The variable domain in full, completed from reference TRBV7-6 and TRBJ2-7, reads GAGVSQSPRYKVTKRGQDVALRCDPISGHVSLYWYRQALGQGPEFLTYFNYEAQQDKSGLPNDRFSAERPEGSISTLTIQRTEQRDSAMYRCASSSTSGRALYEQYFGPGTRLTVT.

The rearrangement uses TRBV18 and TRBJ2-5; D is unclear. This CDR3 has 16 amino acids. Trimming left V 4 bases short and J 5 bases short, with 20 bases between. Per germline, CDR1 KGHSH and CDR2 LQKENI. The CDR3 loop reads CASSRGLLVAGETQYF. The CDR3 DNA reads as TGTGCCAGCTCACGAGGTCTCCTAGTTGCCGGCGAGACCCAGTACTTC.

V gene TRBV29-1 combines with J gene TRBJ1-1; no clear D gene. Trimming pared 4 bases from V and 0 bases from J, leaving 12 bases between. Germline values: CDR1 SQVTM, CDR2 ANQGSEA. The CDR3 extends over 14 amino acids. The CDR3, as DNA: TGCAGCGTTGTACCCTTGGGCATGAACACTGAAGCTTTCTTT. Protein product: CSVVPLGMNTEAFF.

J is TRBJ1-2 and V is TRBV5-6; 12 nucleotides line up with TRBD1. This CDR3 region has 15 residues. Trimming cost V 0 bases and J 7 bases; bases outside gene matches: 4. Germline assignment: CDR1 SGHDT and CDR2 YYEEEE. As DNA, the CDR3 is TGTGCCAGCAGCTTGGCCGGGACAGGGGGCTCTGGCTACACCTTC. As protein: CASSLAGTGGSGYTF.

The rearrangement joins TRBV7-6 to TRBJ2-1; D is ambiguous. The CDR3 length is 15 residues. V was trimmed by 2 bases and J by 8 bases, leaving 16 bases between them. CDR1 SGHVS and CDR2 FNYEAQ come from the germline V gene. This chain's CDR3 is CASSLNPPPVDEQFF. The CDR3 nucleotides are TGTGCCAGCAGCTTAAATCCCCCCCCGGTGGATGAGCAGTTCTTC. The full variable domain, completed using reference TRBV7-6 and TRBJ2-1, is GAGVSQSPRYKVTKRGQDVALRCDPISGHVSLYWYRQALGQGPEFLTYFNYEAQQDKSGLPNDRFSAERPEGSISTLTIQRTEQRDSAMYRCASSLNPPPVDEQFFGPGTRLTVL.

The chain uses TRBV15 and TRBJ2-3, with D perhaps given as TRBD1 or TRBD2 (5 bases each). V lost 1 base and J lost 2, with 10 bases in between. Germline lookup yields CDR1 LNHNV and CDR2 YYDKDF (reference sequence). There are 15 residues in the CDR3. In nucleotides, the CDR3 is TGTGCCACCAGCAGAGTCCTGGGGACCACAGATACGCAGTATTTT. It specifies CATSRVLGTTDTQYF.

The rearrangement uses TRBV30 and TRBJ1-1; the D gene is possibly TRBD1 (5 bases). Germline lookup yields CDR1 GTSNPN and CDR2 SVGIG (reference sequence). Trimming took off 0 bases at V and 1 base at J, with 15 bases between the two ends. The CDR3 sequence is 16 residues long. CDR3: CAWSVRSGPKNTEAFF. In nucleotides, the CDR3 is TGTGCCTGGAGTGTACGATCAGGGCCGAAGAACACTGAAGCTTTCTTT.

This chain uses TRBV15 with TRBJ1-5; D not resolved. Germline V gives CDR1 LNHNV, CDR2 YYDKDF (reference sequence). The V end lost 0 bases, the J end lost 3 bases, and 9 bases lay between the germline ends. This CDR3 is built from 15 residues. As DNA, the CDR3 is TGTGCCACCAGCAGAGAAGGCGCGCACAATCAGCCCCAGCATTTT. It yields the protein CATSREGAHNQPQHF.

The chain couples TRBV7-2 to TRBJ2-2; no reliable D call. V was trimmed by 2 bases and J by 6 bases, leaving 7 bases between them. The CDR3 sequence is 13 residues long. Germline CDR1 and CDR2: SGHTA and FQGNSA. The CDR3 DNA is TGTGCCAGCAGCTTACAGAATCCCGGGGAGCTGTTTTTT. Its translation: CASSLQNPGELFF.

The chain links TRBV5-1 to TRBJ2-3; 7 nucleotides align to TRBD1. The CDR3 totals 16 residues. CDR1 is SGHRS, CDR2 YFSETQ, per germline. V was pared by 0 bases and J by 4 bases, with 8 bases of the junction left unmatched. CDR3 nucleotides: TGCGCCAGCAGCTTGGTCCCCTCGCAGGGGGCAGATACGCAGTATTTT. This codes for CASSLVPSQGADTQYF. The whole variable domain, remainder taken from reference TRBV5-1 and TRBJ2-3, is KAGVTQTPRYLIKTRGQQVTLSCSPISGHRSVSWYQQTPGQGLQFLFEYFSETQRNKGNFPGRFSGRQFSNSRSEMNVSTLELGDSALYLCASSLVPSQGADTQYFGPGTRLTVL.

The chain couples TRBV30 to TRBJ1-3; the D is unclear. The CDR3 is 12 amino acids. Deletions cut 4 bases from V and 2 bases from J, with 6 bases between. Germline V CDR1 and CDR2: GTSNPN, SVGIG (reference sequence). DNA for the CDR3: TGTGCCTGGACCGGTCCTGGAAACACCATATATTTT. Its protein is CAWTGPGNTIYF.

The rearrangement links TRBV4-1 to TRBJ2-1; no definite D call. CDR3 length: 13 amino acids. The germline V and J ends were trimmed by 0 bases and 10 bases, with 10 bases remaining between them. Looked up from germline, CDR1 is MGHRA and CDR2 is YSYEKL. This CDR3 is CASSQDLGEEQFF. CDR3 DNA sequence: TGCGCCAGCAGCCAAGACCTCGGAGAGGAGCAGTTCTTC.

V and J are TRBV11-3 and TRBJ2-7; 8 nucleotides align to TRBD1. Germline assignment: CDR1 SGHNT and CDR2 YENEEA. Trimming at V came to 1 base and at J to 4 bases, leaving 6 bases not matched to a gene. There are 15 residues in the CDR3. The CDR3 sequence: CASSLGFGTGYEQYF. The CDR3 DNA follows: TGTGCCAGCAGCTTAGGTTTTGGGACAGGATACGAGCAGTACTTC. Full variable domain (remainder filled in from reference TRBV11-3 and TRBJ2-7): EAGVVQSPRYKIIEKKQPVAFWCNPISGHNTLYWYLQNLGQGPELLIRYENEEAVDDSQLPKDRFSAERLKGVDSTLKIQPAELGDSAVYLCASSLGFGTGYEQYFGPGTRLTVT.

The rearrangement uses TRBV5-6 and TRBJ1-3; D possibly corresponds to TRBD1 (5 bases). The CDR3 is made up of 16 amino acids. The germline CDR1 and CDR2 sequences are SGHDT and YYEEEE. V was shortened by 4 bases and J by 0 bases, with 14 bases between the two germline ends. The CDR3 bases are TGTGCCAGCAGCCGGGACGGTGGGCCCTCTGGAAACACCATATATTTT. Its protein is CASSRDGGPSGNTIYF.

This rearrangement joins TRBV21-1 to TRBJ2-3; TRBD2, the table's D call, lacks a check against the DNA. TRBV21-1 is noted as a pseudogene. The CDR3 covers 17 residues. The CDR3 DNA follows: TGTGCCAGCAGCAATGGGGGCCGTGAGCTAGCGGGAGATACGCAGTATTTT. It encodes CASSNGGRELAGDTQYF.

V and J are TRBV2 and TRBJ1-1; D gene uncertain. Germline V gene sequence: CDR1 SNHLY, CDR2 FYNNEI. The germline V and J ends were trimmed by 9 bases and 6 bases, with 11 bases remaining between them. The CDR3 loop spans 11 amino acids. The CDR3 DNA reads TGTGCCAGTTATCGGCAGGCTGAAGCTTTCTTT. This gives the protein CASYRQAEAFF.

The CDR3: CSASLRTGRSYNEQFF. DNA for the CDR3: TGCAGTGCTAGTCTGAGGACAGGTCGCTCCTACAATGAGCAGTTCTTC. The chain joins TRBV20-1 to TRBJ2-1; 7 bases match TRBD1. The germline V gene encodes CDR1 DFQATT and CDR2 SNEGSKA (reference sequence). This CDR3 is built from 16 residues. Germline trimming cut 3 bases from V and 0 bases from J; bases unmatched to any gene: 8.

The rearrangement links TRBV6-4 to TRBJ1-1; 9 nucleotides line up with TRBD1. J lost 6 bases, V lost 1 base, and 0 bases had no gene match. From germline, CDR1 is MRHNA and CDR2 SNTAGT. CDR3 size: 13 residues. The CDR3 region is CASSDWTGAEAFF. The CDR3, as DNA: TGTGCCAGCAGTGACTGGACAGGGGCTGAAGCTTTCTTT.

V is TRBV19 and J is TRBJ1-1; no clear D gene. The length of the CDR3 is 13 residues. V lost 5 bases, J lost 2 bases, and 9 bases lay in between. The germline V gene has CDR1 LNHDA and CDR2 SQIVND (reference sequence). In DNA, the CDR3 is TGTGCCAGTAGTCTGTCGGATAACACTGAAGCTTTCTTT. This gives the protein CASSLSDNTEAFF.